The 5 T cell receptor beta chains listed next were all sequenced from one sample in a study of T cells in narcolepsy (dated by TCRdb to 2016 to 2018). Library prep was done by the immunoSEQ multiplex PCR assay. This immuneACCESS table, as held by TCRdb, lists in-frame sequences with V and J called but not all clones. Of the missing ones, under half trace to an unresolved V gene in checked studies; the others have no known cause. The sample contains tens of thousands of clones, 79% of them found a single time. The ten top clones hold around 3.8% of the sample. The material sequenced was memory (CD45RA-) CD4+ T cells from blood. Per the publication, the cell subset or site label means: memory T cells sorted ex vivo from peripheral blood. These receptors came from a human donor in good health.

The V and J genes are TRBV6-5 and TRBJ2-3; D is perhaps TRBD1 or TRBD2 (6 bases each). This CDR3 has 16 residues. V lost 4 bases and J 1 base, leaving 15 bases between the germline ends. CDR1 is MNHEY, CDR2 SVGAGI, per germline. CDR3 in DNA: TGTGCCAGCAGTTTAGGGGGGATTGAGGGCACAGATACGCAGTATTTT. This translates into CASSLGGIEGTDTQYF.

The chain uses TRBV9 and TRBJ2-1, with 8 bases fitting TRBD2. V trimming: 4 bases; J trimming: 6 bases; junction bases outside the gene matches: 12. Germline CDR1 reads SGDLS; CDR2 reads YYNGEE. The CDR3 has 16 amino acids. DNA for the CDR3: TGTGCCAGCAGCAAACGGACTAGCTTTTTTTTCAATGAGCAGTTCTTC. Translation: CASSKRTSFFFNEQFF.

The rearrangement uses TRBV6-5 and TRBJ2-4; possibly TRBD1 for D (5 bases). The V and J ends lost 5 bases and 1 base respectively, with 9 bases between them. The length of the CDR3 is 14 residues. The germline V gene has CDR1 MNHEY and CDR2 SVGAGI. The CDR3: CASSEGVAKNIQYF. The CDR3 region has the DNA TGTGCCAGCAGTGAAGGGGTTGCCAAAAACATTCAGTACTTC.

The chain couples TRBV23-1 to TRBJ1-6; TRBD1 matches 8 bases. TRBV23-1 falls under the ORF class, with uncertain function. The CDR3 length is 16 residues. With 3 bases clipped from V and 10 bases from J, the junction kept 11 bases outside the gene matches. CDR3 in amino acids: CASSHLTGVVRSPLHF. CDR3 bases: TGCGCCAGCAGTCATTTGACAGGGGTTGTTCGGTCACCCCTCCACTTT.

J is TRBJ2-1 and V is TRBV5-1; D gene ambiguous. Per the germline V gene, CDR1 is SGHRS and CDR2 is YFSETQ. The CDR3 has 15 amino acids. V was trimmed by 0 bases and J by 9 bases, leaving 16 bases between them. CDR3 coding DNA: TGCGCCAGCAGCTTGGACTTCTTAGTTCGTAGTGAGCAGTTCTTC. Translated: CASSLDFLVRSEQFF.